This T cell receptor (beta chain) was documented in a study of T cell repertoires in cytomegalovirus infection. Study-wide context: Public TCR beta signatures indicated both CMV infection and matching HLA type.

This clonotype occurred many times. Losses at the gene ends were 6 bases for V and 1 base for J; bases not matched to a gene: 17. CDR3 length: 18 amino acids. Germline V lookup: CDR1 LNHDA, CDR2 SQIVND (reference sequence). Using its own MiXCR run on the reads, TCRdb lists one record per CDR3 protein. The profile covers more than 150,000 distinct CDR3 sequences, with approximately 19% appearing a single time and around 3.1% taken by the ten largest. The chain carries TRBV19 and TRBJ2-5; 7 bases are shared with TRBD1. The sequence came from a human donor in good health (CMV status not recorded). Some clones in this sample may be carry-over from other donors' samples. Sequenced material: PBMCs. The CDR3 is CASSEGRDRVLRQETQYF. In DNA, the CDR3 is TGTGCCAGTAGCGAAGGACGAGACAGGGTTCTCCGCCAAGAGACCCAGTACTTC.